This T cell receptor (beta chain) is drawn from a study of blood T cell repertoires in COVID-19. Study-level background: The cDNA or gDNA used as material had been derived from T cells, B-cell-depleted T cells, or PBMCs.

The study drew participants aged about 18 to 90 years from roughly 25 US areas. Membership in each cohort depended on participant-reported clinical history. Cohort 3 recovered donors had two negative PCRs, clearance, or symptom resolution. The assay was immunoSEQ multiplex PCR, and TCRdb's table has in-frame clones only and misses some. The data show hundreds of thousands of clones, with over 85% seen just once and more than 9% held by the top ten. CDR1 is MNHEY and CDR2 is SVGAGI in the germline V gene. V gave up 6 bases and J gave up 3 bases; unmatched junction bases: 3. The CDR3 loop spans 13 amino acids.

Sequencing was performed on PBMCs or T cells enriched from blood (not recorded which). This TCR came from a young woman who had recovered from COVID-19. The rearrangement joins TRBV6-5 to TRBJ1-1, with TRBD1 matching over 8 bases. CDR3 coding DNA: TGTGCCAGCAGCAAACAGGGGGACACTGAAGCTTTCTTT. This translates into CASSKQGDTEAFF.